This passage covers 29 T cell receptor beta chains from one sample sequenced in a study of T-cell memory formation after mild COVID-19. MiXCR, applied by TCRdb to the 5' RACE reads, yields one record per CDR3 protein. The repertoire holds about 470,000 distinct CDR3 sequences, with about 23% as singletons. Sequencing input: PBMCs or a T cell subset sorted from them (not recorded which). The source of these receptors is an adult woman who had mild COVID-19 (a few samples of this study predate the infection). Cell type and time point are not known.

The chain couples TRBV10-3 to TRBJ2-1; 7 nucleotides line up with TRBD2. In germline, CDR1 is ENHRY, CDR2 SYGVKD. CDR3 size: 13 residues. The trim removed 3 bases at V and 7 bases at J, leaving 3 bases unmatched. CDR3 sequence (DNA): TGTGCCATCAGTGAACGGACTAGAAATGAGCAGTTCTTC. Amino acid sequence: CAISERTRNEQFF.

The chain carries TRBV20-1 and TRBJ2-3, with D perhaps assigned TRBD1 or TRBD2 (5 bases each). The CDR3 contains 14 residues. The ends were cut back, 6 bases at V and 0 bases at J, with 13 bases in the middle. Germline lookup yields CDR1 DFQATT and CDR2 SNEGSKA (reference sequence). The CDR3 region has the DNA TGCAGTGCCGACCCTAGGGACAGCACAGATACGCAGTATTTT. This sequence encodes CSADPRDSTDTQYF.

This chain joins TRBV14 and TRBJ2-1, with D uncertain. There are 14 residues in the CDR3. Trimming removed 4 bases at V and 0 bases at J, with 7 bases between. Looked up from germline, CDR1 is SGHDN and CDR2 is FVKESK. The CDR3 DNA sequence: TGTGCCAGCAGCCGGACGGTCTCCTACAATGAGCAGTTCTTC. It encodes CASSRTVSYNEQFF.

This clonotype was counted a few times. The chain carries TRBV20-1 and TRBJ1-1; the D is unclear. This CDR3 comprises 13 residues. CDR1 DFQATT and CDR2 SNEGSKA come from the germline V gene (reference sequence). V was pared by 1 base and J by 3 bases, with 9 bases between. The CDR3 sequence is CSARVMVDTEAFF. DNA for the CDR3: TGCAGTGCTAGAGTTATGGTGGACACTGAAGCTTTCTTT.

This clonotype was picked up a small number of times. The chain recombines TRBV7-8 with TRBJ2-1, with 8 nucleotides matching TRBD1. The CDR3 consists of 13 residues. The germline CDR1 and CDR2 sequences are SGHVS and FQNEAQ. V shed 6 bases, J shed 8 bases, and the junction held 6 bases outside the gene matches. The CDR3 reads CASRLTGAHEQFF. The CDR3 DNA reads TGTGCCAGCAGGTTGACAGGGGCCCATGAGCAGTTCTTC.

A few counts support this clonotype. The chain links TRBV24-1 to TRBJ2-3; tentative D call: TRBD2 (7 bases). CDR1 and CDR2 from the germline V gene are KGHDR and SFDVKD. There are 16 residues in the CDR3. Trimming took 4 bases from V and 5 from J, leaving 18 bases between them. The CDR3, as DNA: TGTGCCACCAGTGACTTGGTCCAGGGGAGGGGAGATACGCAGTATTTT. The encoded protein is CATSDLVQGRGDTQYF.

This clonotype came up a few times. As DNA, the CDR3 is TGTGCCAGCAGCTTCAGATCGGAGAGGGGGGGACGAGAAAACACCGGGGAGCTGTTTTTT. Amino acids: CASSFRSERGGRENTGELFF. V is TRBV7-8 and J is TRBJ2-2, with D possibly TRBD2 on 7 matching bases. Per germline, CDR1 SGHVS and CDR2 FQNEAQ. The CDR3 consists of 20 residues. The germline V and J ends were trimmed by 3 bases and 2 bases, with 25 bases remaining between them.

This clonotype showed up just a few times. The chain carries TRBV7-6 and TRBJ1-2, with D tentatively TRBD1 (5 bases). The CDR3 is 14 amino acids. V dropped 5 bases and J dropped 2 bases, with 12 bases sitting between them. Looked up from germline, CDR1 is SGHVS and CDR2 is FNYEAQ. The CDR3 nucleotides read TGTGCCAGCAGCCCCGGACACCTCAACTATGGCTACACCTTC. Encoded protein: CASSPGHLNYGYTF.

V and J are TRBV10-1 and TRBJ2-1; the D gene is possibly TRBD2 (6 bases). Germline V gives CDR1 WNHNN, CDR2 SYGVQD (reference sequence). The CDR3 spans 17 residues. The germline V and J ends were trimmed by 0 bases and 1 base, with 13 bases remaining between them. In DNA form, the CDR3 reads TGCGCCAGCAGTGAGTCGAAAGGGCGGGGATCCTACAATGAGCAGTTCTTC. It translates to CASSESKGRGSYNEQFF.

The sample holds a few counts of this clonotype. The chain carries TRBV9 and TRBJ2-1; 10 nucleotides line up with TRBD2. Germline V gene lookup returns CDR1 SGDLS and CDR2 YYNGEE. Trimming cost V 0 bases and J 7 bases; bases outside gene matches: 7. This CDR3 contains 16 residues. DNA for the CDR3: TGTGCCAGCAGCGTAGATCCAGCGGGGGGGCAGAATGAGCAGTTCTTC. It codes for CASSVDPAGGQNEQFF.

The chain combines TRBV11-2 with TRBJ2-1; tentatively, D is TRBD2 (6 bases). This CDR3 comprises 17 residues. The germline V and J ends were trimmed by 5 bases and 7 bases, with 24 bases remaining between them. CDR1 is SGHAT, CDR2 FQNNGV, per germline. The CDR3 nucleotides are TGTGCCAGCAGCCCATCCATTTTAGCGGCCCTAAGGAATGAGCAGTTCTTC. Translation gives CASSPSILAALRNEQFF.

This clonotype showed up just a few times. The rearrangement uses TRBV20-1 and TRBJ2-7; D not resolved. This CDR3 has 12 residues. CDR1 is DFQATT and CDR2 is SNEGSKA in the germline V gene (reference sequence). V lost 4 bases to trimming and J lost 0 bases, with 7 bases between them. The CDR3 DNA reads TGCAGTGCTAAGGGAACCTCCTACGAGCAGTACTTC. Its translation: CSAKGTSYEQYF.

This clonotype was detected only a few times. J is TRBJ2-1 and V is TRBV7-6; D is perhaps TRBD1 or TRBD2 (5 bases each). The germline V gene encodes CDR1 SGHVS and CDR2 FNYEAQ. Trimming cost V 5 bases and J 7 bases, with 18 bases left between them. This CDR3 spans 15 amino acids. Written as DNA, the CDR3 is TGTGCCAGCAGCCCAGAGGGGCCTTCTTTGAATGAGCAGTTCTTC. It specifies CASSPEGPSLNEQFF.

This clonotype has only a few counts. The CDR3 coding sequence is TGTGCCAGCAGCCCTCAGGGTTCACAAGAGACCCAGTACTTC. It codes for CASSPQGSQETQYF. The rearrangement joins TRBV7-2 to TRBJ2-5; a weak D match, TRBD1 (5 bases). CDR1 and CDR2 from the germline V gene are SGHTA and FQGNSA. The CDR3 extends over 14 amino acids. The ends were cut back, 5 bases at V and 2 bases at J, with 12 bases in the middle.

This clonotype came up a few times. V gene TRBV11-3 combines with J gene TRBJ2-1; D remains unclear. The CDR3 is 13 residues long. V lost 3 bases to trimming and J lost 5 bases, with 8 bases between them. Germline-derived CDR1 and CDR2 are SGHNT and YENEEA. The CDR3 nucleotides read TGTGCCAGCAGCTTGAGCTCTCACAATGAGCAGTTCTTC. Encoded protein: CASSLSSHNEQFF. The whole variable domain, remainder taken from reference TRBV11-3 and TRBJ2-1, is EAGVVQSPRYKIIEKKQPVAFWCNPISGHNTLYWYLQNLGQGPELLIRYENEEAVDDSQLPKDRFSAERLKGVDSTLKIQPAELGDSAVYLCASSLSSHNEQFFGPGTRLTVL.

The chain recombines TRBV24-1 with TRBJ2-5; 7 nucleotides align to TRBD1. The CDR3 has 12 residues. The V and J ends lost 9 bases and 3 bases, in that order; junction bases with no gene match: 3. CDR1 KGHDR and CDR2 SFDVKD come from the germline V gene. The CDR3 reads CATGTEKETQYF. CDR3 nucleotides: TGTGCCACCGGGACAGAGAAAGAGACCCAGTACTTC.

In this sample, this clonotype turned up a few times. CDR3 sequence reads: CASSSPGTGIREQYF. In DNA form, the CDR3 reads TGTGCCAGCAGTTCACCCGGGACAGGGATACGCGAGCAGTACTTC. The gene calls are TRBV12-3 or TRBV12-4 and TRBJ2-7; TRBD1 matches at 9 bases. V shed 4 bases, J shed 6 bases, and the junction held 10 bases outside the gene matches. The CDR3 consists of 15 residues.

CDR3 protein: CASSPRSGGATGANVLTF. The CDR3 DNA reads TGTGCCAGCTCACCAAGGTCAGGTGGGGCGACTGGGGCCAACGTCCTGACTTTC. V gene TRBV18 combines with J gene TRBJ2-6, with D perhaps matching TRBD1 (5 bases). V dropped 2 bases and J dropped 2 bases, with 16 bases sitting between them. The CDR3 runs to 18 residues. Germline CDR1 and CDR2: KGHSH and LQKENI.

The chain has TRBV30 and TRBJ2-1; possible D gene TRBD2, 7 bases. The CDR3 sequence is 15 residues long. Germline V gives CDR1 GTSNPN, CDR2 SVGIG (reference sequence). V lost 3 bases, J lost 5 bases, and 17 bases lay in between. The DNA of the CDR3 is TGTGCCTGGAGGTTAGTGGGGGGGCTGAACAATGAGCAGTTCTTC. It is translated as CAWRLVGGLNNEQFF.

This clonotype was detected many times. The chain is built from TRBV7-3 and TRBJ2-2; D ambiguous. The CDR3 is made up of 14 amino acids. V was trimmed by 5 bases and J by 3 bases, leaving 10 bases between them. In germline, CDR1 is SGHTA, CDR2 FQGTGA. In nucleotides, the CDR3 is TGTGCCAGCAGCCACTCCCGGGACACCGGGGAGCTGTTTTTT. Amino acids: CASSHSRDTGELFF.

In this sample, this clonotype turned up a few times. The chain has TRBV27 and TRBJ1-2, with a weak D call TRBD1 (5 bases). This CDR3 has 13 amino acids. V dropped 3 bases and J dropped 7 bases, with 12 bases sitting between them. Germline assignment: CDR1 MNHEY and CDR2 SMNVEV (reference sequence). CDR3 coding DNA: TGTGCCAGCAGTTTCGGCAGGGTCGGTGGCTACACCTTC. This translates into CASSFGRVGGYTF.

The chain combines TRBV12-3 or TRBV12-4 with TRBJ2-7, with a weak D call TRBD1 (5 bases). The CDR3 totals 13 residues. The V end was cut by 4 bases, the J end by 0 bases, with 7 bases between. Here the CDR3 DNA reads TGTGCCAGCAGTTCCGACAGCTCCTACGAGCAGTACTTC. It encodes CASSSDSSYEQYF.

This clonotype was counted between two and nine times. The CDR3 sequence is CASSLGTSGVAYEQYF. The CDR3 DNA follows: TGTGCCAGCAGCTTAGGGACTAGCGGGGTGGCCTACGAGCAGTACTTC. The chain couples TRBV7-2 to TRBJ2-7; TRBD2 matches 12 bases. The ends lost 1 base at V and 2 bases at J; junction bases unmatched: 3. The V gene's germline CDR1 is SGHTA and CDR2 FQGNSA. The CDR3 length is 16 residues.

This chain connects TRBV6-5 to TRBJ2-7, with 9 nucleotides matching TRBD1. Per germline, CDR1 MNHEY and CDR2 SVGAGI. The CDR3 extends over 15 amino acids. V shed 5 bases and J 3 bases; nucleotides not matched to a gene: 8. The CDR3 sequence: CASSADRGGFYEQYF. The DNA for the CDR3 is TGTGCCAGCAGTGCGGACAGGGGAGGCTTCTACGAGCAGTACTTC.

There are a few counts of this clonotype. V is TRBV7-2 and J is TRBJ2-1, with TRBD2 matching over 16 bases. Germline loops: CDR1 SGHTA, CDR2 FQGNSA. The length of the CDR3 is 19 residues. Trimming removed 0 bases from V and 10 bases from J; junction bases left unmatched: 12. CDR3 region: CASSLAGTSGRANGWEQFF. CDR3 bases: TGTGCCAGCAGCTTAGCTGGGACTAGCGGGAGGGCCAACGGGTGGGAGCAGTTCTTC.

V usage is TRBV7-2 and J usage is TRBJ2-7; 9 nucleotides line up with TRBD1. In germline, CDR1 is SGHTA, CDR2 FQGNSA. Trimming took 5 bases from V and 3 from J; bases not matched to a gene: 8. This CDR3 is 15 amino acids long. CDR3 in amino acids: CASSAYGTGSYEQYF. The CDR3 bases are TGTGCCAGCAGCGCGTACGGGACAGGGAGCTACGAGCAGTACTTC. Supplemented by reference TRBV7-2 and TRBJ2-7, the full variable domain reads GAGVSQSPSNKVTEKGKDVELRCDPISGHTALYWYRQSLGQGLEFLIYFQGNSAPDKSGLPSDRFSAERTGGSVSTLTIQRTQQEDSAVYLCASSAYGTGSYEQYFGPGTRLTVT.

The J gene is TRBJ2-7, the V gene TRBV5-6; 11 bases are a match to TRBD2. J gave up 5 bases and V 4 bases, and 23 bases lay outside the gene matches. Germline CDR1 SGHDT, CDR2 YYEEEE. This CDR3 region has 20 residues. Written as DNA, the CDR3 is TGTGCCAGCAGCCCCCCTCCGAAACTAGCGGGAGTAGTTGGGACCCACGAGCAGTACTTC. This sequence encodes CASSPPPKLAGVVGTHEQYF.

The V call is TRBV7-2, the J call TRBJ2-3, with D maybe TRBD2 (6 bases). V lost 5 bases to trimming and J lost 10 bases, with 19 bases between them. This CDR3 contains 14 residues. Germline CDR1 reads SGHTA; CDR2 reads FQGNSA. For the CDR3, the DNA is TGTGCCAGCAGCACGAGAGGCGGGATTAGCCCGCAGTATTTT. Residues: CASSTRGGISPQYF. Variable domain in full (rest from reference TRBV7-2 and TRBJ2-3): GAGVSQSPSNKVTEKGKDVELRCDPISGHTALYWYRQSLGQGLEFLIYFQGNSAPDKSGLPSDRFSAERTGGSVSTLTIQRTQQEDSAVYLCASSTRGGISPQYFGPGTRLTVL.

This clonotype was found a few times. The V call is TRBV29-1, the J call TRBJ2-7; TRBD1 matches at 9 bases. CDR3 length equals 13 residues. V was clipped by 7 bases and J by 5 bases; unmatched bases: 9. Looked up from germline, CDR1 is SQVTM and CDR2 is ANQGSEA. CDR3 region: CSASGQGIHEQYF. CDR3 DNA sequence: TGCAGCGCCTCGGGACAGGGTATCCACGAGCAGTACTTC.